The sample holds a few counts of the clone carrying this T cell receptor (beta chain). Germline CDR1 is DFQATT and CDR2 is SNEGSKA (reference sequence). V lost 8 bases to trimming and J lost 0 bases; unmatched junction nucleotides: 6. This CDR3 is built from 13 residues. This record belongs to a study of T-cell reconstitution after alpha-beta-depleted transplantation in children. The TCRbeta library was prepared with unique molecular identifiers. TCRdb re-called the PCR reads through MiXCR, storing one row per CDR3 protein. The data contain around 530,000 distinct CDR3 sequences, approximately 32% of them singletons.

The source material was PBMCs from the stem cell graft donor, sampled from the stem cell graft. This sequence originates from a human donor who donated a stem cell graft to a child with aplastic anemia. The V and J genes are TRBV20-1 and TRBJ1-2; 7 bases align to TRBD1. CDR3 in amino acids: CSREGQTNYGYTF. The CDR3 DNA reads TGCAGTCGTGAGGGACAGACTAACTATGGCTACACCTTC.